This TCR beta chain was captured in a study of blood T cell repertoires in COVID-19. Turning to the study itself: Whether acute or convalescent, the COVID-19 samples came from the United States, Italy and Spain. PBMCs, B-cell-depleted T cells, or T cells were the source of the cDNA or gDNA that made up the material.

This CDR3 comprises 12 residues. V was shortened by 3 bases and J by 2 bases, with 5 bases between the two germline ends. Germline V gene data show CDR1 as ENHRY and CDR2 as SYGVKD. Authors' processing steps: The authors estimated nucleated cell counts from reference gene primer amplification. This table comes from immunoSEQ multiplex PCR, and its TCRdb copy is limited to in-frame clones, with some not included. The V and J calls and clone size come from that table; D and trimming were worked out from the DNA. The sample contains fewer than 300,000 clones, roughly 84% of which appear only once. Sequenced input: peripheral blood. The chain combines TRBV10-3 with TRBJ2-7, with D possibly matching TRBD2 (5 bases). The clonotype comes from a human donor in a cohort sampled during active COVID-19. CDR3 protein: CAISDGAYEQYF. The CDR3 coding sequence is TGTGCCATCAGTGACGGGGCCTACGAGCAGTACTTC.